A single sample gave rise to the 10 T cell receptor beta chains below, sequenced in a study of somatic mutations in cytotoxic T cells in rheumatoid arthritis. The data were produced by immunoSEQ multiplex PCR, yet TCRdb's version contains in-frame clones alone and is incomplete. Of about 9,000 clones in the sample, 79% were seen once. Sequenced input: CD8+ T cells sorted from blood. The receptor set was obtained from an adult with rheumatoid arthritis.

The chain couples TRBV5-6 to TRBJ1-4; weak D call: TRBD1 (6 bases). The V gene's germline CDR1 is SGHDT and CDR2 YYEEEE. V lost 3 bases and J lost 5, with 11 bases in between. The CDR3 is 14 amino acids. CDR3 sequence: CASSSRGYNEKLFF. In DNA, the CDR3 is TGTGCCAGCAGCTCAAGGGGGTACAATGAAAAACTGTTTTTT.

CDR3 loop: CASSEGQASTDTQYF. Written as DNA, the CDR3 is TGTGCCAGCAGTGAGGGACAGGCCAGCACAGATACGCAGTATTTT. This chain connects TRBV25-1 to TRBJ2-3, with 8 bases fitting TRBD1. V gave up 3 bases and J gave up 0 bases; unmatched junction bases: 2. CDR3 size: 15 residues. CDR1 is MGHDK and CDR2 is SYGVNS in the germline V gene. The full variable domain, completed using reference TRBV25-1 and TRBJ2-3, is EADIYQTPRYLVIGTGKKITLECSQTMGHDKMYWYQQDPGMELHLIHYSYGVNSTEKGDLSSESTVSRIRTEHFPLTLESARPSHTSQYLCASSEGQASTDTQYFGPGTRLTVL.

CDR3 amino acids: CTSSSGLNTEAFF. The CDR3 region has the DNA TGTACCAGCAGCTCAGGATTGAACACTGAAGCTTTCTTT. This sequence joins TRBV7-2 and TRBJ1-1; D not resolved. V was clipped by 4 bases and J by 0 bases, with 6 bases between them. This CDR3 is 13 amino acids long. The germline gives CDR1 SGHTA, CDR2 FQGNSA.

V and J are TRBV4-2 and TRBJ2-1, with D unclear. CDR3 length: 13 amino acids. V lost 1 base to trimming and J lost 8 bases, with 9 bases between them. Looked up from germline, CDR1 is LGHNA and CDR2 is YNFKEQ. For the CDR3, the DNA is TGTGCCAGCAGCCAAGCACTTGGAGATGAGCAGTTCTTC. Its translation: CASSQALGDEQFF.

The chain links TRBV15 to TRBJ2-3, with D possibly TRBD2 on 5 matching bases. V was shortened by 5 bases and J by 6 bases, with 21 bases between the two germline ends. Germline assignment: CDR1 LNHNV and CDR2 YYDKDF (reference sequence). This CDR3 is 16 amino acids long. The CDR3 sequence: CATSSSRGSSGDTQYF. DNA of the CDR3: TGTGCCACCAGCTCGTCTCGCGGATCTTCGGGGGATACGCAGTATTTT.

The chain employs TRBV2 and TRBJ2-7; D may be TRBD1 (5 bases). CDR1 and CDR2 (germline): SNHLY, FYNNEI. This CDR3 is 12 amino acids long. Trimming pared 11 bases from V and 2 bases from J, leaving 13 bases between. The CDR3 DNA reads as TGTGCCGGATTCCAGGGCCCCTACGAGCAGTACTTC. Amino acids: CAGFQGPYEQYF.

The rearrangement uses TRBV5-1 and TRBJ2-2; 9 bases are a match to TRBD2. Germline CDR1 SGHRS, CDR2 YFSETQ. The trim removed 1 base at V and 5 bases at J, leaving 6 bases unmatched. The CDR3 sequence is 16 residues long. CDR3 in amino acids: CASSLQRGVTTGELFF. DNA for the CDR3: TGCGCCAGCAGCTTGCAGCGGGGGGTTACTACCGGGGAGCTGTTTTTT.

With regard to this clone: The same CDR3 arises from other DNA sequences in this sample as well. This chain joins TRBV2 and TRBJ1-5, with D possibly matching TRBD1 (5 bases). Germline CDR1 and CDR2: SNHLY and FYNNEI. The CDR3 is 15 amino acids. V lost 5 bases and J lost 7, with 18 bases in between. The CDR3 sequence: CASSTGQGYYQPQHF. The CDR3 bases are TGTGCCAGCAGTACGGGGCAGGGATATTACCAGCCCCAGCATTTT.

This sequence joins TRBV28 and TRBJ2-7; possible D gene TRBD2, 10 bases. V gave up 8 bases and J gave up 3 bases, with 38 bases separating them. CDR1 MDHEN and CDR2 SYDVKM come from the germline V gene. CDR3 size: 21 residues. The CDR3 sequence: CASGGQGSWSVLAGDYYEQYF. In nucleotides, the CDR3 is TGTGCCAGCGGGGGACAGGGAAGTTGGTCGGTTCTAGCGGGAGACTACTACGAGCAGTACTTC.

The chain combines TRBV29-1 with TRBJ2-3; possible D gene TRBD2, 7 bases. This CDR3 has 16 residues. From germline, CDR1 is SQVTM and CDR2 ANQGSEA. V lost 3 bases, J lost 2 bases, and 18 bases lay in between. CDR3: CSVEDVVRGATDTQYF. The CDR3 DNA follows: TGCAGCGTTGAGGATGTGGTCCGGGGGGCCACAGATACGCAGTATTTT.